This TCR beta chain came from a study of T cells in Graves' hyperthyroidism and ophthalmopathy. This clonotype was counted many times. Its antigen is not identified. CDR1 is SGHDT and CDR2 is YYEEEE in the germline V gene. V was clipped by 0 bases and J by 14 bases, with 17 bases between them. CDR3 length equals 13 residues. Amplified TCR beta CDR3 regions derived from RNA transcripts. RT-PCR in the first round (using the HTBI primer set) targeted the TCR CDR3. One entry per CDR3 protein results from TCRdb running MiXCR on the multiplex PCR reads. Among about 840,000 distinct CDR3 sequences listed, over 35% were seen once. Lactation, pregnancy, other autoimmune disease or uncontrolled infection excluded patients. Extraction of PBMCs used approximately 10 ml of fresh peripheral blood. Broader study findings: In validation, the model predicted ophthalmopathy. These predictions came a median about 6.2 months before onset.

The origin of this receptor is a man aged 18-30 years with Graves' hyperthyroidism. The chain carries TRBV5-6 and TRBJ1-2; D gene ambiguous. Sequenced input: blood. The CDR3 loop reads CASSLAEGNSLTF. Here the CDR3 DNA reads TGTGCCAGCAGCTTGGCCGAGGGTAACAGCTTAACCTTC.